Listed here are 16 T cell receptor beta chains from one sample, sequenced in a study of blood T cells in healthy people across ages. The authors ran a second PCR of roughly 6 to 11 cycles using a sample-barcoded 5' primer and a J-beta primer mix. Via MiXCR, TCRdb re-called the 5' RACE reads, giving one row per CDR3 protein. The sample yields roughly 1.4 million distinct CDR3 sequences, around 55% seen once. Sequenced input: blood. Receptor source: a man aged 18-30 years in good health.

Written as DNA, the CDR3 is TGCAGTGCTAGAGATGCCGTTAAGACTAGCGGTTCCACAGATACGCAGTATTTT. Amino acid sequence: CSARDAVKTSGSTDTQYF. V is TRBV20-1 and J is TRBJ2-3; 9 positions agree with TRBD2. CDR3 size: 18 residues. Unmatched junction bases numbered 12, after V lost 0 bases and J lost 2 bases. Germline V CDR1 and CDR2: DFQATT, SNEGSKA (reference sequence).

V is TRBV21-1 and J is TRBJ2-3; no check of the table's D call, TRBD1, against the DNA was made. TRBV21-1 is given as a pseudogene. The CDR3 covers 15 residues. The CDR3 protein is CASSTRDKRTDTQYF. The CDR3 DNA reads TGTGCCAGCAGCACCCGGGACAAAAGAACAGATACGCAGTATTTT.

The chain joins TRBV6-5 to TRBJ2-1, with D perhaps matching TRBD1 or TRBD2 (5 bases each). Germline-derived CDR1 and CDR2 are MNHEY and SVGAGI. There are 15 residues in the CDR3. Trimming pared 6 bases from V and 5 bases from J, leaving 17 bases between. The CDR3 region is CASSQDMDFDNEQFF. CDR3 bases: TGTGCCAGCAGCCAGGACATGGACTTTGACAATGAGCAGTTCTTC.

J is TRBJ1-5 and V is TRBV4-2; the D is unclear. In germline, CDR1 is LGHNA, CDR2 YNFKEQ. Deletions cut 1 base from V and 2 bases from J, with 12 bases between. The CDR3 is 16 amino acids. The CDR3 spells CASSQVGSSRNQPQHF. CDR3 DNA: TGTGCCAGCAGCCAAGTTGGGAGTTCACGCAATCAGCCCCAGCATTTT.

This clonotype has more than one count but fewer than ten. V is TRBV2 and J is TRBJ2-5; D remains unclear. The V gene lost 3 bases and the J gene lost 3 bases, with 11 bases spanning the gap. Per the germline V gene, CDR1 is SNHLY and CDR2 is FYNNEI. The CDR3 is 14 amino acids. CDR3 loop: CASSDLTTEETQYF. CDR3 nucleotides: TGTGCCAGCAGTGACCTCACTACAGAAGAGACCCAGTACTTC.

The V and J genes are TRBV6-4 and TRBJ2-7; weak D call: TRBD1 (6 bases). CDR1 and CDR2 (germline): MRHNA, SNTAGT. There are 15 residues in the CDR3. Trimming left V 6 bases short and J 2 bases short, with 17 bases between. The CDR3 DNA reads as TGTGCCAGCAGCCGTACGGGACAATTCCCCTACGAGCAGTACTTC. Translation gives CASSRTGQFPYEQYF.

This clonotype occurred a few times. V is TRBV29-1 and J is TRBJ2-7; D tentatively fits TRBD1 or TRBD2 (6 bases each). The CDR3 has 12 residues. V was clipped by 3 bases and J by 6 bases, with 12 bases between them. CDR1 SQVTM and CDR2 ANQGSEA come from the germline V gene. The CDR3 here is CSVERGGSEQYF. DNA for the CDR3: TGCAGCGTTGAGAGAGGGGGGAGCGAGCAGTACTTC.

This clonotype has a handful of counts. This chain uses TRBV29-1 with TRBJ1-1; 7 nucleotides match TRBD1. Germline V gene lookup returns CDR1 SQVTM and CDR2 ANQGSEA. The CDR3 sequence is 11 residues long. Trimming took 7 bases from V and 5 from J; bases not matched to a gene: 4. CDR3 sequence reads: CSGETGTEAFF. Here the CDR3 DNA reads TGCAGCGGTGAGACAGGGACTGAAGCTTTCTTT.

The chain uses TRBV3-1 and TRBJ2-1, with 7 positions matching TRBD2. The germline V gene encodes CDR1 LGHDT and CDR2 YNNKEL (reference sequence). This CDR3 is built from 15 residues. The ends lost 4 bases at V and 6 bases at J; junction bases unmatched: 9. CDR3 in DNA: TGTGCCAGCAGCCTCCCTGACGGGGGGAGCAATGAGCAGTTCTTC. This translates into CASSLPDGGSNEQFF.

The CDR3 region has the DNA TGTGCCAGCAGCTCCCCAGCTAGCAATCAGCCCCAGCATTTT. Its protein product is CASSSPASNQPQHF. The chain is built from TRBV7-9 and TRBJ1-5; D is ambiguous. The germline CDR1 and CDR2 sequences are SEHNR and FQNEAQ (reference sequence). This CDR3 has 14 residues. V was shortened by 4 bases and J by 0 bases, with 7 bases between the two germline ends.

In its sample, this clonotype was seen a few times. For the CDR3, the DNA is TGCAGTGCCAGATCTGGACAGGGGGCGGGTGAGCAGTACTTC. Amino acid sequence: CSARSGQGAGEQYF. This rearrangement joins TRBV20-1 to TRBJ2-5; 11 nucleotides agree with TRBD1. Germline CDR1 DFQATT, CDR2 SNEGSKA (reference sequence). Trimming took 6 bases from V and 11 from J; bases not matched to a gene: 14. The CDR3 is made up of 14 amino acids.

J is TRBJ2-1 and V is TRBV4-1, with 8 bases aligning to TRBD2. V lost 0 bases and J lost 5; bases outside the gene matches: 6. The germline CDR1 and CDR2 sequences are MGHRA and YSYEKL. The CDR3 is made up of 16 amino acids. The CDR3 sequence is CASSQESGLVDNEQFF. CDR3 DNA: TGCGCCAGCAGCCAAGAATCGGGACTAGTAGACAATGAGCAGTTCTTC.

CDR3 sequence: CASITHPGTSYGYTF. The CDR3 DNA is TGTGCCAGCATCACTCACCCGGGGACATCATATGGCTACACCTTC. The chain recombines TRBV27 with TRBJ1-2; perhaps TRBD1 as D (6 bases). The CDR3 runs to 15 residues. Germline V gene sequence: CDR1 MNHEY, CDR2 SMNVEV (reference sequence). The V and J ends lost 7 bases and 5 bases respectively, with 20 bases between them.

V usage is TRBV5-8 and J usage is TRBJ2-1; 8 bases are shared with TRBD1. There are 15 residues in the CDR3. V gave up 2 bases and J gave up 6 bases; unmatched junction bases: 7. The germline V gene has CDR1 SGHTS and CDR2 YDEGEE. The CDR3 DNA reads TGTGCCAGCAGCTTAGGCGACAGGGGTTTCAATGAGCAGTTCTTC. This sequence encodes CASSLGDRGFNEQFF.

This clonotype appeared a few times. The V and J genes are TRBV12-3 or TRBV12-4 and TRBJ2-4; TRBD1 matches 8 bases. Judging by the DNA end, TRBJ2-7 fits better; the J call may be wrong. This CDR3 has 13 residues. The CDR3 DNA reads as TGTGCCAGTAGTGCGGACAGGGTTCGCGAGCAGTACTTC. This gives the protein CASSADRVREQYF.

The rearrangement links TRBV6-4 to TRBJ1-1, with D possibly matching TRBD1 (5 bases). V was cut by 3 bases and J by 11 bases, with 10 bases left in between. Germline CDR1 and CDR2: MRHNA and SNTAGT. The CDR3 consists of 11 residues. DNA for the CDR3: TGTGCCAGCAGTGAAGGGGCCCGCGCTTTCTTT. This codes for CASSEGARAFF.